This T cell receptor beta chain is from a study of blood T cell repertoires in COVID-19. For the study at large: The United States, Italy and Spain provided the acute and convalescent COVID-19 samples. The analysed material was cDNA or gDNA that came from T cells, B-cell-depleted T cells, or PBMCs.

The CDR3 is 12 residues long. The germline V gene has CDR1 LGHNA and CDR2 YSLEER. Between the trimmed V and J ends, which lost 3 bases and 7 bases, there was a span of 7 bases. Original analysis: From reference gene primer amplification, estimates of nucleated cell counts were derived. TCRdb's table, derived via immunoSEQ multiplex PCR, lists solely in-frame clones and lacks some. V, J and clone size derive from that table, while D and trimming were established from the DNA sequence. The sample records about 89,000 clones, about 95% being singletons. The sequenced material came from peripheral blood. The chain couples TRBV4-3 to TRBJ1-5; no firm D call. The receptor was isolated from a human donor with active COVID-19. The donor label of this sample is uncertain. CDR3 residues: CASSQPGQPQHF. As DNA, the CDR3 is TGCGCCAGCAGCCAGCCCGGGCAGCCCCAGCATTTT.